This T cell receptor beta chain was sequenced in a study of neoadjuvant anti-PD-1 for oral cavity cancer. This clone was counted a few times. Regarding time point: after neoadjuvant nivolumab, at surgical resection. Repertoires were generated with immunoSEQ multiplex PCR, while TCRdb's copy carries only in-frame clones and drops some. Here the sample spans fewer than 15,000 clones, roughly 74% being singletons. Germline CDR1 reads MNHEY; CDR2 reads SVGAGI. The CDR3 is 16 residues long. V was pared by 0 bases and J by 3 bases, with 15 bases between. Sequenced material: PBMCs, taken after nivolumab (anti-PD-1) treatment. This TCR was recovered from a person aged 35 to 85 with oral cavity squamous cell carcinoma. The V gene is TRBV6-5, the J gene TRBJ2-7; D is unresolved. CDR3 protein: CASSYSARPELYEQYF. DNA for the CDR3: TGTGCCAGCAGTTACTCGGCAAGACCAGAGCTCTACGAGCAGTACTTC.